The 32 T cell receptor beta chains listed next were all sequenced from one sample in a study of T cell repertoires in cytomegalovirus infection. TCRdb processed the reads anew with MiXCR; each CDR3 protein has one entry. The sample includes just over 450,000 distinct CDR3 sequences, about 39% of them seen just once. Which antigens these TCRs recognize remains unknown. The specimen comprised cultured PBMCs, sampled from culture after CMV antigen stimulation. The source of these receptors is a human donor in good health (CMV status not recorded). Some clones in this sample may be carry-over from other donors' samples.

The chain links TRBV6-2 or TRBV6-3 to TRBJ2-3, with TRBD2 matching 13 bases. This CDR3 contains 15 residues. Losses at the gene ends were 6 bases for V and 10 bases for J; bases not matched to a gene: 10. Looked up from germline, CDR1 is MNHEY and CDR2 is SVGEGT. The CDR3 spells CASSRTSGSSGAQYF. CDR3 coding DNA: TGTGCCAGCAGCCGGACTAGCGGGAGCTCGGGGGCGCAGTATTTT.

V and J are TRBV6-6 and TRBJ2-5, with 7 bases aligning to TRBD1. CDR3 size: 15 residues. Per germline, CDR1 MNHNY and CDR2 SVGAGI (reference sequence). V shed 4 bases and J 5 bases; nucleotides not matched to a gene: 10. CDR3 coding DNA: TGTGCCAGCAGTTCAGGGCTTGAGGGGGCGGAGACCCAGTACTTC. Its protein product is CASSSGLEGAETQYF.

This sequence joins TRBV20-1 and TRBJ2-1, with a weak D call TRBD1 (6 bases). The germline V gene encodes CDR1 DFQATT and CDR2 SNEGSKA (reference sequence). This CDR3 region has 15 residues. V was trimmed by 3 bases and J by 3 bases, leaving 15 bases between them. The CDR3 coding sequence is TGCAGTGCTAGTCTGGGGGCGGATAGCTACAATGAGCAGTTCTTC. Translation: CSASLGADSYNEQFF.

V usage is TRBV7-2 and J usage is TRBJ2-1, with 8 bases identical to TRBD2. V was clipped by 5 bases and J by 5 bases; unmatched bases: 14. Germline CDR1 reads SGHTA; CDR2 reads FQGNSA. The CDR3 loop spans 17 amino acids. CDR3 bases: TGTGCCAGCAGCGAGGGGGGGGCGGGGGGCCGAAACAATGAGCAGTTCTTC. Its protein is CASSEGGAGGRNNEQFF.

The V call is TRBV12-3 or TRBV12-4, the J call TRBJ2-7; 10 bases fit TRBD2. After removal of 7 bases from V and 2 bases from J, the junction contained 5 bases not matched to a gene. The CDR3 loop spans 14 amino acids. CDR3 bases: TGTGCCAGCACCATAAGCGGGGGGGCCTACGAGCAGTACTTC. The encoded protein is CASTISGGAYEQYF.

This clonotype occurred many times. The gene calls are TRBV7-2 and TRBJ2-1; 11 bases fit TRBD2. J gave up 4 bases and V 5 bases, and 4 bases lay outside the gene matches. The CDR3 has 15 amino acids. The V gene's germline CDR1 is SGHTA and CDR2 FQGNSA. CDR3 in amino acids: CASSRTSGSYNEQFF. In DNA, the CDR3 is TGTGCCAGCAGCCGTACTAGCGGGAGTTACAATGAGCAGTTCTTC.

This clonotype came up a few times. This sequence joins TRBV28 and TRBJ2-1; 10 nucleotides match TRBD2. This CDR3 has 16 residues. Germline V CDR1 and CDR2: MDHEN, SYDVKM. V was pared by 7 bases and J by 0 bases, with 6 bases of the junction left unmatched. The CDR3 sequence is CASMDSSGGSYNEQFF. The CDR3 DNA follows: TGTGCCAGCATGGATTCTAGCGGGGGCTCCTACAATGAGCAGTTCTTC.

This clonotype has a handful of counts. The V and J genes are TRBV7-6 and TRBJ2-5; 8 nucleotides match TRBD2. V lost 2 bases, J lost 4 bases, and 6 bases stayed unmatched. Germline-derived CDR1 and CDR2 are SGHVS and FNYEAQ. The CDR3 has 15 residues. The CDR3: CASSLLGGVGETQYF. The CDR3 bases are TGTGCCAGCAGCTTACTCGGGGGGGTAGGAGAGACCCAGTACTTC. Combining the CDR3 with reference TRBV7-6 and TRBJ2-5 gives the whole variable domain GAGVSQSPRYKVTKRGQDVALRCDPISGHVSLYWYRQALGQGPEFLTYFNYEAQQDKSGLPNDRFSAERPEGSISTLTIQRTEQRDSAMYRCASSLLGGVGETQYFGPGTRLLVL.

This clonotype was seen more than once but under ten times. This chain uses TRBV6-2 or TRBV6-3 with TRBJ2-1; 15 positions match TRBD2. The V segment lost 2 bases and the J segment 5 bases; nucleotides outside the gene matches: 4. The CDR3 consists of 17 residues. Germline values: CDR1 MNHEY, CDR2 SVGEGT. The CDR3 region has the DNA TGTGCCAGCAGTTACGTCGGACTAGCGGGAGGGCACAATGAGCAGTTCTTC. This codes for CASSYVGLAGGHNEQFF.

This clonotype has only a few counts. V gene TRBV7-9 combines with J gene TRBJ1-3; no clear D gene. This CDR3 region has 17 residues. Germline V gene data show CDR1 as SEHNR and CDR2 as FQNEAQ (reference sequence). Between the trimmed V and J ends, which lost 5 bases and 1 base, there was a span of 18 bases. DNA for the CDR3: TGTGCCAGCAGCCCCCCGAGGTCGAGCGGTTCTGGAAACACCATATATTTT. Protein product: CASSPPRSSGSGNTIYF.

The rearrangement joins TRBV7-2 to TRBJ1-6, with D tentatively TRBD1 (5 bases). The CDR3 has 18 amino acids. From germline, CDR1 is SGHTA and CDR2 FQGNSA. V shed 5 bases and J shed 0 bases, with 17 bases lying between them. The CDR3 reads CASSRQGGESSYNSPLHF. CDR3 sequence (DNA): TGTGCCAGCAGCCGCCAGGGAGGAGAAAGCTCCTATAATTCACCCCTCCACTTT.

This clonotype was observed once. V and J are TRBV6-5 and TRBJ1-4; D remains unclear. CDR1 and CDR2 (germline): MNHEY, SVGAGI. This CDR3 is 16 amino acids long. V was cut by 7 bases and J by 3 bases, with 18 bases left in between. The CDR3: CASTKTTALANEKLFF. CDR3 DNA: TGTGCCAGCACCAAAACCACCGCGCTGGCTAATGAAAAACTGTTTTTT.

The J gene is TRBJ2-3, the V gene TRBV7-9; D is possibly TRBD2 (5 bases). V was trimmed by 7 bases and J by 5 bases, leaving 13 bases between them. The CDR3 contains 13 residues. Germline lookup yields CDR1 SEHNR and CDR2 FQNEAQ (reference sequence). Here the CDR3 reads CASIGGRGDTQYF. CDR3 coding DNA: TGTGCCAGCATCGGAGGTCGGGGAGATACGCAGTATTTT.

This clonotype was observed many times. The chain employs TRBV7-2 and TRBJ1-1; D uncertain. CDR1 and CDR2 from the germline V gene are SGHTA and FQGNSA. Trimming shortened V by 1 base and J by 5 bases, and 11 bases separated the two germline ends. The CDR3 runs 14 residues. CDR3 DNA sequence: TGTGCCAGCAGCTTAGAAGCGCGAACGACTGAAGCTTTCTTT. Amino acid sequence: CASSLEARTTEAFF.

The V and J genes are TRBV6-2 or TRBV6-3 and TRBJ2-3, with D tentatively TRBD2 (5 bases). The CDR3 length is 16 residues. The V and J ends lost 5 bases and 2 bases respectively, with 17 bases between them. Germline CDR1 is MNHEY and CDR2 is SVGEGT. The CDR3 DNA reads TGTGCCAGCAGTCGATACCCCTCGACTACCACAGATACGCAGTATTTT. Its translation is CASSRYPSTTTDTQYF.

This clonotype was detected only a few times. The rearrangement uses TRBV7-2 and TRBJ1-6; a possible D gene is TRBD1 (6 bases). Looked up from germline, CDR1 is SGHTA and CDR2 is FQGNSA. Trimming took off 3 bases at V and 7 bases at J, with 13 bases between the two ends. This CDR3 contains 15 residues. CDR3: CASSFGQGLNSPLHF. DNA of the CDR3: TGTGCCAGCAGCTTTGGTCAGGGGCTGAATTCACCCCTCCACTTT.

The genes are TRBV20-1 and TRBJ2-1; 9 nucleotides align to TRBD2. The CDR3 contains 14 residues. Per the germline V gene, CDR1 is DFQATT and CDR2 is SNEGSKA (reference sequence). The V segment lost 3 bases and the J segment 7 bases; nucleotides outside the gene matches: 7. This CDR3 reads CSARPLAGVNEQFF. DNA for the CDR3: TGCAGTGCTAGGCCGTTAGCGGGAGTAAATGAGCAGTTCTTC.

This clonotype has only a few counts. This chain uses TRBV7-9 with TRBJ1-5; D remains unclear. Germline CDR1 is SEHNR and CDR2 is FQNEAQ (reference sequence). The CDR3 sequence is 13 residues long. Trimming removed 1 base at V and 7 bases at J, with 8 bases between. Here the CDR3 DNA reads TGTGCCAGCAGCTTAGACGTCGGGCAGCCCCAGCATTTT. This codes for CASSLDVGQPQHF.

The gene calls are TRBV19 and TRBJ2-7; unclear D gene. Germline V CDR1 and CDR2: LNHDA, SQIVND (reference sequence). The V gene lost 5 bases and the J gene lost 0 bases, with 14 bases spanning the gap. The CDR3 is 15 residues long. The CDR3 bases are TGTGCCAGTAGTGCCGGTTGGCGGAGCTCCTACGAGCAGTACTTC. Protein sequence: CASSAGWRSSYEQYF.

The CDR3 bases are TGTGCCAGCAGTGACGGACAGGGGGCGGATACGCAGTATTTT. It yields the protein CASSDGQGADTQYF. The genes are TRBV6-2 or TRBV6-3 and TRBJ2-3; 11 nucleotides match TRBD1. V trimming: 5 bases; J trimming: 6 bases; junction bases outside the gene matches: 4. Germline values: CDR1 MNHEY, CDR2 SVGEGT. The CDR3 is made up of 14 amino acids.

V and J are TRBV10-3 and TRBJ2-3; TRBD1 matches 8 bases. CDR3 length equals 15 residues. V trimming: 4 bases; J trimming: 5 bases; junction bases outside the gene matches: 8. Germline CDR1 ENHRY, CDR2 SYGVKD. The chain's CDR3 is CAISVRGPVEDTQYF. The CDR3 nucleotides are TGTGCCATCAGTGTCAGGGGGCCGGTGGAAGATACGCAGTATTTT.

The chain links TRBV4-1 to TRBJ2-7; D possibly corresponds to TRBD2 (6 bases). Germline CDR1 MGHRA, CDR2 YSYEKL. The CDR3 covers 14 residues. V lost 4 bases, J lost 3 bases, and 13 bases lay in between. This CDR3 reads CASSPVAEGYEQYF. The CDR3, as DNA: TGCGCCAGCAGCCCCGTAGCGGAAGGCTACGAGCAGTACTTC.

The rearrangement joins TRBV7-2 to TRBJ2-7, with 11 bases aligning to TRBD2. This CDR3 contains 15 residues. The germline V gene encodes CDR1 SGHTA and CDR2 FQGNSA. The V and J ends lost 5 bases and 2 bases, in that order; junction bases with no gene match: 5. CDR3: CASSQGLAETYEQYF. The CDR3 bases are TGTGCCAGCAGCCAGGGACTAGCGGAGACCTACGAGCAGTACTTC.

This clonotype was seen a few times. This chain connects TRBV4-1 to TRBJ2-1; TRBD2 agrees at 8 bases. CDR1 MGHRA and CDR2 YSYEKL come from the germline V gene. CDR3 length: 16 amino acids. V lost 5 bases, J lost 0 bases, and 6 bases stayed unmatched. CDR3 DNA sequence: TGCGCCAGCAGCTTTAGACTAGCGAGCTCCTACAATGAGCAGTTCTTC. Protein product: CASSFRLASSYNEQFF.

This rearrangement joins TRBV18 to TRBJ1-1; D is perhaps TRBD1 (6 bases). There are 12 residues in the CDR3. Trimming removed 9 bases at V and 7 bases at J, with 15 bases between. Germline V CDR1 and CDR2: KGHSH, LQKENI. The CDR3 loop reads CASRQVNGEAFF. Here the CDR3 DNA reads TGTGCCAGTCGACAGGTTAACGGTGAAGCTTTCTTT.

Only a few counts were recorded for this clonotype. This rearrangement joins TRBV7-8 to TRBJ2-1; the match to TRBD1 covers 12 bases. The length of the CDR3 is 17 residues. Trimming took 5 bases from V and 7 from J; bases not matched to a gene: 12. CDR1 and CDR2 from the germline V gene are SGHVS and FQNEAQ. The CDR3 loop reads CASSPNSGTGGYNEQFF. CDR3 DNA sequence: TGTGCCAGCAGCCCAAACTCCGGGACAGGGGGCTATAATGAGCAGTTCTTC.

DNA of the CDR3: TGTGCCAGCAGACTCAGGGGGATGAAGGATACGCAGTATTTT. Its protein product is CASRLRGMKDTQYF. V usage is TRBV13 and J usage is TRBJ2-3; 7 bases map to TRBD1. After removal of 6 bases from V and 6 bases from J, the junction contained 9 bases not matched to a gene. The V gene's germline CDR1 is PRHDT and CDR2 FYEKMQ (reference sequence). This CDR3 is 14 amino acids long. The full variable domain, in which reference TRBV13 and TRBJ2-3 provide the parts outside the CDR3, is AAGVIQSPRHLIKEKRETATLKCYPIPRHDTVYWYQQGPGQDPQFLISFYEKMQSDKGSIPDRFSAQQFSDYHSELNMSSLELGDSALYFCASRLRGMKDTQYFGPGTRLTVL.

The V and J genes are TRBV6-6 and TRBJ2-1; D not certain. V lost 0 bases and J 12 bases, leaving 12 bases between the germline ends. There are 13 residues in the CDR3. CDR1 is MNHNY and CDR2 is SVGAGI in the germline V gene (reference sequence). The CDR3 spells CASSYSLLGWQFF. The CDR3, as DNA: TGTGCCAGCAGTTACTCTCTCCTGGGGTGGCAGTTCTTC.

CDR3 DNA sequence: TGTGCCAGCAGGAGGAGGGTTTTGGATGGCTACACCTTC. This codes for CASRRRVLDGYTF. J is TRBJ1-2 and V is TRBV12-3 or TRBV12-4; D not resolved. The CDR3 has 13 amino acids. V lost 6 bases to trimming and J lost 6 bases, with 14 bases between them.

Worth noting for this clonotype: Germline and junction disagree at one end, which may indicate a read error. The chain uses TRBV7-9 and TRBJ2-5; D perhaps matches TRBD1 (5 bases). Germline CDR1 reads SEHNR; CDR2 reads FQNEAQ (reference sequence). This CDR3 spans 13 amino acids. The DNA for the CDR3 is TGTGCCAGCAGCTTAGTGAATAGGGGCGGACCATGCTTC. Protein: CASSLVNRGGPCF.

The V call is TRBV7-2, the J call TRBJ2-5; D remains ambiguous. This CDR3 has 16 residues. Germline CDR1 is SGHTA and CDR2 is FQGNSA. Trimming removed 3 bases at V and 5 bases at J, with 19 bases between. CDR3 coding DNA: TGTGCCAGCAGCTTGGAGAGTGGCCGACGCGGCGAGACCCAGTACTTC. It translates to CASSLESGRRGETQYF.

This clonotype was seen more than once but under ten times. The gene calls are TRBV27 and TRBJ2-2, with unresolved D. Germline CDR1 MNHEY, CDR2 SMNVEV (reference sequence). This CDR3 has 13 amino acids. Trimming left V 4 bases short and J 6 bases short, with 9 bases between. CDR3 amino acids: CASSSRVAGELFF. CDR3 in DNA: TGTGCCAGCAGTTCCCGGGTAGCCGGGGAGCTGTTTTTT.